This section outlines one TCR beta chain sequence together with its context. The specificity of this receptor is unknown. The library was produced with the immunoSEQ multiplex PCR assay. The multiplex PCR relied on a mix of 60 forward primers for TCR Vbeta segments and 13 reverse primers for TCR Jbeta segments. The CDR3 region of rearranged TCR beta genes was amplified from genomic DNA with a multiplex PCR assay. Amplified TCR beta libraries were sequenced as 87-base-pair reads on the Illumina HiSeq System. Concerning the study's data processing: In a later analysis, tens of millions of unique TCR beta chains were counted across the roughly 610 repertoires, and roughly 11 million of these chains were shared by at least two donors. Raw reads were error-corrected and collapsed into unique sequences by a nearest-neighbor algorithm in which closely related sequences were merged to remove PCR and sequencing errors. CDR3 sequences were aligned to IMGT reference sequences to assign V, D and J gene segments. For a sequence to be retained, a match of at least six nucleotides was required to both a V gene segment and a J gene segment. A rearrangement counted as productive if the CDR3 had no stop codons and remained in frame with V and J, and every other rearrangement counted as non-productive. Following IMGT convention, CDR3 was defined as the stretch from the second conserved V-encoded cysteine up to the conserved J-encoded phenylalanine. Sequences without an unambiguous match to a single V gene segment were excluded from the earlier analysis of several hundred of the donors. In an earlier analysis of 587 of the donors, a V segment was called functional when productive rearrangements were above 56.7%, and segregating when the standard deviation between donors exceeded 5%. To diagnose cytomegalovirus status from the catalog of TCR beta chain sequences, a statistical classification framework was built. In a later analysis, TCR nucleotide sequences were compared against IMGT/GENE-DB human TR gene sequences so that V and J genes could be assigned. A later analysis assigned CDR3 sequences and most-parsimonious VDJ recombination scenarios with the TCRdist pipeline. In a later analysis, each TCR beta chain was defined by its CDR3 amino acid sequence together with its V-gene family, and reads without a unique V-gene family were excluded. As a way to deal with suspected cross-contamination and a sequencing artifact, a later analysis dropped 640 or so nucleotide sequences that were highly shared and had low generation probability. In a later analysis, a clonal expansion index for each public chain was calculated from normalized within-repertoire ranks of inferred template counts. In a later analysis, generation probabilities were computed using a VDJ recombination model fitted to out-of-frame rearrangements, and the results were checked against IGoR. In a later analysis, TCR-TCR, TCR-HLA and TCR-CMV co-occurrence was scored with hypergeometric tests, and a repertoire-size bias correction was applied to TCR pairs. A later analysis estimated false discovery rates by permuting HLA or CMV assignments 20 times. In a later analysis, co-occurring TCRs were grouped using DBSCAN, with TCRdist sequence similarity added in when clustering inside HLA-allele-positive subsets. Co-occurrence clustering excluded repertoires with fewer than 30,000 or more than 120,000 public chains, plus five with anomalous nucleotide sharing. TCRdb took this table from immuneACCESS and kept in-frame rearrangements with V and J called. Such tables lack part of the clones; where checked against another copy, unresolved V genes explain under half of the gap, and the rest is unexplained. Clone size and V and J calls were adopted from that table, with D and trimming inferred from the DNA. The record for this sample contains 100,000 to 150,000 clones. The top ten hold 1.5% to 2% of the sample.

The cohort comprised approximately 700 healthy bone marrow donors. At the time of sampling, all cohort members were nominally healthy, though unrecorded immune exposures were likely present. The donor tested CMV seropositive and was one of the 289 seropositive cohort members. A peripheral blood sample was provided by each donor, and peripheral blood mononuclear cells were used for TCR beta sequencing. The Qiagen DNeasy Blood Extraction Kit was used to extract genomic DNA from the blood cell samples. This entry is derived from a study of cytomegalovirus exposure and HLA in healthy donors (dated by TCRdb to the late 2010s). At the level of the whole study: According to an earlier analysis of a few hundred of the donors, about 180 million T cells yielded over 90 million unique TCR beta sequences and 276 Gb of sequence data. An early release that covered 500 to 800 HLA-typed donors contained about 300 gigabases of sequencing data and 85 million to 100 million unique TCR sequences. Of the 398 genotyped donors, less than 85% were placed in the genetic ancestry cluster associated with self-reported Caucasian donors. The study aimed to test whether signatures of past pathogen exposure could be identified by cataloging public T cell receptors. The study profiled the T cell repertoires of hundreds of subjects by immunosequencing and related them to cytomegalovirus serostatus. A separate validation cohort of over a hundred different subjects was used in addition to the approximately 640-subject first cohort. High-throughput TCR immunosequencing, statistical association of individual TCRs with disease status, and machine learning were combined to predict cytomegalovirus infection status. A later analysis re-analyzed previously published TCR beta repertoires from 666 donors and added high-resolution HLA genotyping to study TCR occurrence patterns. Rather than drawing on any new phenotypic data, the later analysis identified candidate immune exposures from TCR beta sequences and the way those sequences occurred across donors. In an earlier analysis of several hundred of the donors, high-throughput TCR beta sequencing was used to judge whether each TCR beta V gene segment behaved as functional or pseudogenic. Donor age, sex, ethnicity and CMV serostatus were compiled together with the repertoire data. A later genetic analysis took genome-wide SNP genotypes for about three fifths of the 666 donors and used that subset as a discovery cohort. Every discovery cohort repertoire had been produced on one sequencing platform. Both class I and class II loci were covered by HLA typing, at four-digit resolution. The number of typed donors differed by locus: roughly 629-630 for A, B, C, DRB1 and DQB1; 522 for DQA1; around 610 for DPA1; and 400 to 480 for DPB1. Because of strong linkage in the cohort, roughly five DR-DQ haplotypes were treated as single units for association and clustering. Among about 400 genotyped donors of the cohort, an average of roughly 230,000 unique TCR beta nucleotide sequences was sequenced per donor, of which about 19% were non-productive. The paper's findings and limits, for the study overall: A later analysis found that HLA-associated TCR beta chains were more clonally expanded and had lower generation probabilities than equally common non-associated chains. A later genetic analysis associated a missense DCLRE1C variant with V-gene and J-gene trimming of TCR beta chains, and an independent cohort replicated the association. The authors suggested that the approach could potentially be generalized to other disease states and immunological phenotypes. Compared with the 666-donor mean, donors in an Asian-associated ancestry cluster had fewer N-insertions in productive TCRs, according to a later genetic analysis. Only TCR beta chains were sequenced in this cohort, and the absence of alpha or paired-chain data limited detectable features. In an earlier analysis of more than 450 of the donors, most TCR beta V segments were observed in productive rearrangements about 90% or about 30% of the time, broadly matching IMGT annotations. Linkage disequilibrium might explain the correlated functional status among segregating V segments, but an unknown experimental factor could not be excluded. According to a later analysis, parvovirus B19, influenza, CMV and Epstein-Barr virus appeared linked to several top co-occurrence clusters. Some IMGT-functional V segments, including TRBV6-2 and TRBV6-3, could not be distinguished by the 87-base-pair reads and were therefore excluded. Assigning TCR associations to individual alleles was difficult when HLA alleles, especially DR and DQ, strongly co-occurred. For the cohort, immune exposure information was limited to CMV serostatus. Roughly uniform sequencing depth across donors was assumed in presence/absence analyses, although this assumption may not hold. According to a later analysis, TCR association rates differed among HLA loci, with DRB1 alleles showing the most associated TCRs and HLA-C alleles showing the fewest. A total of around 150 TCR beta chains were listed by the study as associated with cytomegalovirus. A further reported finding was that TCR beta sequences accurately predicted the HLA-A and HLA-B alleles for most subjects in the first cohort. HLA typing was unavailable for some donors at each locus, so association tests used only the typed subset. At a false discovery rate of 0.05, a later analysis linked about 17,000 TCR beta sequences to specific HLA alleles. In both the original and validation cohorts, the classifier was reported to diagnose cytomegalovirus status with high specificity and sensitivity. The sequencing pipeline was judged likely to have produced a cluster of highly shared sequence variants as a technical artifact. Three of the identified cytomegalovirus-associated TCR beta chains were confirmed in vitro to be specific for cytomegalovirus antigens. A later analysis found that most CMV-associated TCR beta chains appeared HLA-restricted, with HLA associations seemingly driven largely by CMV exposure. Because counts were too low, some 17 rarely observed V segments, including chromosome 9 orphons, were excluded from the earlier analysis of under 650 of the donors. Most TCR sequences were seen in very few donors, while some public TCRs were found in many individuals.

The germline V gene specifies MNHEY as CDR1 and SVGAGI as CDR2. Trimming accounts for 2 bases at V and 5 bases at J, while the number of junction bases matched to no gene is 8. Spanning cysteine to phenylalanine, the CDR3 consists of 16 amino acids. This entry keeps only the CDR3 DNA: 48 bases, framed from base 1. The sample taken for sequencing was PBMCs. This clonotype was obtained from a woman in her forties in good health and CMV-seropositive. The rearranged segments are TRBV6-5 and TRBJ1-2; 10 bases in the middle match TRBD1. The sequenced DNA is TGTGCCAGCAGTTACCTTGGGACAGGGGATAGGTATGGCTACACCTTC. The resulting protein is CASSYLGTGDRYGYTF.